These T cell receptor beta chains were read from a single sample in a study of T cell responses to AZD1222 COVID-19 vaccine. Using immunoSEQ multiplex PCR, the repertoire was profiled, and TCRdb retains in-frame clones only, with some absent. Of nearly 110,000 clones detected, approximately 89% appear once; the ten largest clones hold 20% to 25%. The input for sequencing was peripheral blood, taken on day 0 of AZD1222 vaccination. The receptors here all came from an adult in good health. Each CDR3 is given without its conserved first and last residue.

V gene,CDR3 protein
TRBV5-1,ASSRGETQY
TRBV6-5,ATQDNSYEQY
TRBV24-1,ATSDATGTGVFGEQF
TRBV12-3/TRBV12-4,ASRGGRGGTQY
TRBV5-1,ASTKTGTLSNTGELF
TRBV5-1,ASSLRGTENEKLF
TRBV19,ASRLSGTDYGYT
TRBV2,ASRQGLGEQY
TRBV11-2,ASSISRGLPWGYT
TRBV9,ASSVAGQGWGNTEAF
TRBV6-2/TRBV6-3,ASSSVRTGGPLTNEKLF
TRBV7-2,ASSSPLTRSANEKLF
TRBV19,ASMLVGVEEQF
TRBV27,ASSLKGRVTYGYT
TRBV12-3/TRBV12-4,ASSLPLGEQY
TRBV12-3/TRBV12-4,ASSLTGSYEQY
TRBV24-1,ATSDLRGGRIFNQPQH
TRBV6-2/TRBV6-3,ASSPNRAYEQY
TRBV4-3,ASSQGFDNEQF
TRBV1,TSSQDSASGGTDTQY
TRBV11-2,ASSLGTANTGELF
TRBV5-1,ASSLRAPGQGASNEKLF
TRBV19,ASSPRQGTGNTIY
TRBV27,ASSFYLKGRAGPGEQY
TRBV7-2,ASSLVIGRGRGYGYT